Below are 12 T cell receptor beta chains sequenced from a single sample in a study of T cell responses to AZD1222 COVID-19 vaccine. Method: immunoSEQ multiplex PCR; TCRdb's copy keeps in-frame clones and lacks some. The sample consists of about 130,000 clones, around 86% of them appearing once. Specimen: peripheral blood, collected on day 0 of AZD1222 vaccination. Receptors were obtained from an adult in good health.

This clone was observed a handful of times. The chain couples TRBV4-3 to TRBJ1-1; D is unclear. Germline V gene data show CDR1 as LGHNA and CDR2 as YSLEER. Trimming stripped 3 bases from V and 4 bases from J, with 12 bases between. There are 14 residues in the CDR3. The CDR3 loop reads CASSQSVKGTEAFF. The CDR3, as DNA: TGCGCCAGCAGCCAGTCGGTCAAGGGCACTGAAGCTTTCTTT.

V gene TRBV5-5 combines with J gene TRBJ1-2; D not certain. Germline V gives CDR1 SGHKS, CDR2 YYEKEE (reference sequence). There are 15 residues in the CDR3. Trimming shortened V by 0 bases and J by 4 bases, and 13 bases separated the two germline ends. CDR3 loop: CASSLDGQATYGYTF. The CDR3, as DNA: TGTGCCAGCAGCTTGGATGGCCAGGCGACCTATGGCTACACCTTC.

This chain joins TRBV6-5 and TRBJ1-5; D unresolved. Germline-derived CDR1 and CDR2 are MNHEY and SVGAGI. Trimming left V 4 bases short and J 7 bases short, with 11 bases between. The CDR3 spans 13 residues. CDR3 coding DNA: TGTGCCAGCAGTTTGGACGGAGGACAGCCCCAGCATTTT. As protein: CASSLDGGQPQHF.

J is TRBJ2-7 and V is TRBV4-3; 10 nucleotides match TRBD2. V lost 0 bases and J lost 2; bases outside the gene matches: 13. CDR3 length: 19 amino acids. The germline V gene encodes CDR1 LGHNA and CDR2 YSLEER. The CDR3 here is CASSQDVGIAGGRPYEQYF. The CDR3 bases are TGCGCCAGCAGCCAAGATGTCGGGATAGCGGGGGGCCGCCCCTACGAGCAGTACTTC.

The chain uses TRBV6-5 and TRBJ2-7; D possibly corresponds to TRBD2 (6 bases). V lost 2 bases, J lost 0 bases, and 8 bases lay in between. Germline CDR1 is MNHEY and CDR2 is SVGAGI. The CDR3 has 14 residues. The CDR3 sequence is CASSYAGFSYEQYF. The CDR3 nucleotides read TGTGCCAGCAGTTACGCGGGGTTCTCCTACGAGCAGTACTTC.

CDR3 DNA: TGTGCCAGCTCACCTTTGTCTGAGGATCAGCCCCAGCATTTT. It translates to CASSPLSEDQPQHF. This rearrangement joins TRBV18 to TRBJ1-5, with no clear D. V lost 3 bases, J lost 5 bases, and 11 bases lay in between. Germline V gives CDR1 KGHSH, CDR2 LQKENI. This CDR3 has 14 amino acids. Variable domain in full (rest from reference TRBV18 and TRBJ1-5): NAGVMQNPRHLVRRRGQEARLRCSPMKGHSHVYWYRQLPEEGLKFMVYLQKENIIDESGMPKERFSAEFPKEGPSILRIQQVVRGDSAAYFCASSPLSEDQPQHFGDGTRLSIL.

Concerning this clone: This sample includes further DNA sequences coding for the same CDR3. The genes are TRBV12-3 or TRBV12-4 and TRBJ2-2; tentative D call: TRBD2 (5 bases). V shed 6 bases and J shed 5 bases, with 7 bases lying between them. The CDR3 loop spans 12 amino acids. The chain's CDR3 is CASSRGTGELFF. In nucleotides, the CDR3 is TGTGCCAGCAGCCGGGGAACCGGGGAGCTGTTTTTT.

This sequence joins TRBV4-1 and TRBJ2-2; D may be TRBD1 or TRBD2 (6 bases each). V gave up 4 bases and J gave up 3 bases, with 15 bases separating them. The CDR3 has 16 amino acids. CDR1 and CDR2 from the germline V gene are MGHRA and YSYEKL. CDR3 sequence reads: CASSPPPGAHTGELFF. The DNA for the CDR3 is TGCGCCAGCAGCCCTCCCCCGGGGGCACACACCGGGGAGCTGTTTTTT.

This clone was seen more than once but under ten times. The chain combines TRBV20-1 with TRBJ1-2; D is unresolved. Looked up from germline, CDR1 is DFQATT and CDR2 is SNEGSKA (reference sequence). V lost 1 base and J lost 6, with 6 bases in between. The CDR3 length is 11 residues. In DNA form, the CDR3 reads TGCAGTGCTAGAGTCCGGAATGGCTACACCTTC. Its translation is CSARVRNGYTF.

The gene calls are TRBV10-3 and TRBJ1-1; no firm D call. The CDR3 runs 14 residues. Germline V gene lookup returns CDR1 ENHRY and CDR2 SYGVKD. V gave up 3 bases and J gave up 1 base, with 9 bases separating them. CDR3 protein: CAISDPHTNTEAFF. In DNA form, the CDR3 reads TGTGCCATCAGTGACCCCCATACGAACACTGAAGCTTTCTTT.

The chain couples TRBV7-8 to TRBJ1-4; D gene unclear. Germline-derived CDR1 and CDR2 are SGHVS and FQNEAQ. The CDR3 is made up of 13 amino acids. The ends were cut back, 11 bases at V and 8 bases at J, with 18 bases in the middle. CDR3 loop: CASTGRVAEKLFF. DNA of the CDR3: TGTGCCTCGACGGGGAGGGTTGCGGAAAAACTGTTTTTT.

V usage is TRBV5-4 and J usage is TRBJ1-5, with no clear D. The CDR3 length is 16 residues. Germline loops: CDR1 SGHNT, CDR2 YYREEE (reference sequence). V dropped 0 bases and J dropped 0 bases, with 10 bases sitting between them. CDR3 sequence: CASSLGAGNSNQPQHF. CDR3 bases: TGTGCCAGCAGCTTGGGGGCAGGTAATAGCAATCAGCCCCAGCATTTT.